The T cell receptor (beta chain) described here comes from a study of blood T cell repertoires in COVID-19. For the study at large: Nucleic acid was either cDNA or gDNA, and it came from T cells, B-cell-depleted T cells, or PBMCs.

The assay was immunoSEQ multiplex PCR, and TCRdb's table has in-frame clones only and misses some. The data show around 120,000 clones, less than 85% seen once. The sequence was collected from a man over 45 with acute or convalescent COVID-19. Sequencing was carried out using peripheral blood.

The CDR3: CASSLRGQNYGYTF. In DNA, the CDR3 is TGTGCCAGCAGCTTAAGGGGACAAAACTATGGCTACACCTTC. J is TRBJ1-2 and V is TRBV13; possible D gene TRBD1, 6 bases. The CDR3 sequence is 14 residues long. V lost 2 bases and J 2 bases, leaving 9 bases between the germline ends. Germline V CDR1 and CDR2: PRHDT, FYEKMQ (reference sequence).